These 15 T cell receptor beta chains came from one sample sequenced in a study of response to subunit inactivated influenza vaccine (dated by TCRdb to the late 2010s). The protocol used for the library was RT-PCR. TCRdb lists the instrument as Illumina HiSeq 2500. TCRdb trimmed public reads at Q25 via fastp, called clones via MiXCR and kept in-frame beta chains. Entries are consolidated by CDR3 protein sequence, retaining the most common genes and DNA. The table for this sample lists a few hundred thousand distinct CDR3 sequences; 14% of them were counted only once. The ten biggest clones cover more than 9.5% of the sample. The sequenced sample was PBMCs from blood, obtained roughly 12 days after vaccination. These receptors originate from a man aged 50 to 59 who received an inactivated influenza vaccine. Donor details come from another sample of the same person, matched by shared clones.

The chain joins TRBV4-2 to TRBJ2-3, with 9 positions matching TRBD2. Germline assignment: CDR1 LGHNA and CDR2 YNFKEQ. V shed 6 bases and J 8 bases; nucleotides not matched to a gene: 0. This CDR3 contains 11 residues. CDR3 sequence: CASRAGGTQYF. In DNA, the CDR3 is TGTGCCAGCAGAGCGGGGGGTACGCAGTATTTT.

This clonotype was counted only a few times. The CDR3 loop reads CASSLSAGFTGELFF. CDR3 DNA sequence: TGTGCCAGCAGCTTATCGGCAGGGTTCACCGGGGAGCTGTTTTTT. The J gene is TRBJ2-2, the V gene TRBV7-2; possible D gene TRBD1, 5 bases. Germline V gene lookup returns CDR1 SGHTA and CDR2 FQGNSA. Trimming left V 2 bases short and J 4 bases short, with 11 bases between. The CDR3 contains 15 residues.

The CDR3 loop is CASSSEIGVTNEKLFF. The CDR3 bases are TGCGCCAGCAGCTCCGAAATTGGGGTAACTAATGAAAAACTGTTTTTT. This chain links TRBV4-1 with TRBJ1-4; unclear D gene. V lost 5 bases and J 1 base, leaving 14 bases between the germline ends. In germline, CDR1 is MGHRA, CDR2 YSYEKL. CDR3 size: 16 residues.

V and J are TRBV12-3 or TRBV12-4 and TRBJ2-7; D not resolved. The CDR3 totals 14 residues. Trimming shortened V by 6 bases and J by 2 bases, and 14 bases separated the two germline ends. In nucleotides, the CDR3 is TGTGCCAGCAGACCCTTCCACCCCCCCTACGAGCAGTACTTC. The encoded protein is CASRPFHPPYEQYF.

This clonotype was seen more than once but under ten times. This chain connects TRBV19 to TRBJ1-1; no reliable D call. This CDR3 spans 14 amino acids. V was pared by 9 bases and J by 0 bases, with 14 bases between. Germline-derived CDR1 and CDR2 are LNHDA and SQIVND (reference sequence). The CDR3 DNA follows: TGTGCCAGCCGGAGGCTATCTTTGAACACTGAAGCTTTCTTT. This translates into CASRRLSLNTEAFF.

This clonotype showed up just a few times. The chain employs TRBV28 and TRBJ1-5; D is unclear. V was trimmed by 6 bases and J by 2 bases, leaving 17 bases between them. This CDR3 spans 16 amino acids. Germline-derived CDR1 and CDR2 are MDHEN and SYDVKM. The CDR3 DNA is TGTGCCAGCAGCTTGAGGACGGGCTCAGGCAATCAGCCCCAGCATTTT. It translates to CASSLRTGSGNQPQHF.

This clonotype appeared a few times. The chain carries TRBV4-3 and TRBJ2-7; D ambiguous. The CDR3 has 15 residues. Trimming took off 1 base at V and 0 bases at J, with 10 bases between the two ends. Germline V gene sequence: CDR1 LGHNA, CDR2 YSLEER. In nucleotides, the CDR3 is TGCGCCAGCAGCCAAGTTTTACAGAGCTCCTACGAGCAGTACTTC. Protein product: CASSQVLQSSYEQYF.

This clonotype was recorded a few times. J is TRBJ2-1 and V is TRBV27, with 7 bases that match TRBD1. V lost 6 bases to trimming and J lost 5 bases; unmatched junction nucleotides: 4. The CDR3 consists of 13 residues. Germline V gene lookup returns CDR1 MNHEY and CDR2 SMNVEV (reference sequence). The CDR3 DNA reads TGTGCCAGCAGAGGACAGGACAACAATGAGCAGTTCTTC. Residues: CASRGQDNNEQFF.

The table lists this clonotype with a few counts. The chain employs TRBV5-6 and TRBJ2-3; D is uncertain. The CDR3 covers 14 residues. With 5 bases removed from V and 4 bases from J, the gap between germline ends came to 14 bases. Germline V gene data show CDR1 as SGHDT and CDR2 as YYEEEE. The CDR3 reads CASRAALLADTQYF. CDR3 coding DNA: TGTGCCAGCAGAGCTGCTCTGTTGGCAGATACGCAGTATTTT.

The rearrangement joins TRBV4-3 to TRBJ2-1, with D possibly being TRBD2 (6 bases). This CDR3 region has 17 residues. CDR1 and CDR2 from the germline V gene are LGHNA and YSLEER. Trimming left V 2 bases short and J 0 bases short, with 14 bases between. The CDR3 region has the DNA TGCGCCAGCAGCCAAAGACACCAGCGGGCCTCCTACAATGAGCAGTTCTTC. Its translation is CASSQRHQRASYNEQFF.

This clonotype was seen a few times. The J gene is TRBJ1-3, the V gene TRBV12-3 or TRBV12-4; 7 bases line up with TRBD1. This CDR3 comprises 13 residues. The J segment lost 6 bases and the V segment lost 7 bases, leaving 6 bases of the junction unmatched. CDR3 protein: CASTLGTVNTIYF. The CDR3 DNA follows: TGTGCCAGCACCTTGGGGACAGTAAACACCATATATTTT.

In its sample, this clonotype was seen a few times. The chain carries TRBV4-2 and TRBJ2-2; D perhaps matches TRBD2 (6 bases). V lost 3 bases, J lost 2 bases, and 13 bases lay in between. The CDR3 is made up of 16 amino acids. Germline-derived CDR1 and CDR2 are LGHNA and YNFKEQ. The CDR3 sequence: CASSQQGLANTGELFF. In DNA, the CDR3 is TGTGCCAGCAGCCAGCAGGGACTGGCTAACACCGGGGAGCTGTTTTTT.

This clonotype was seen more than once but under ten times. CDR3 coding DNA: TGTGCCAGCAGCTTTACTCCGGGACAGAGCTCTGGGGCCAACGTCCTGACTTTC. Its translation: CASSFTPGQSSGANVLTF. The chain links TRBV28 to TRBJ2-6, with 7 positions matching TRBD1. The CDR3 spans 18 residues. V lost 6 bases to trimming and J lost 0 bases; unmatched junction nucleotides: 11. Germline V CDR1 and CDR2: MDHEN, SYDVKM.

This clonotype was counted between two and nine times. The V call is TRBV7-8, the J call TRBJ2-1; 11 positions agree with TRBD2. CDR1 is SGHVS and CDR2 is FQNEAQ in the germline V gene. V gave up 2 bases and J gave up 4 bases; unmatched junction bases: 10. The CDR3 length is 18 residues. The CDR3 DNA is TGTGCCAGCAGCTTAAAGGCCCTGACTAGCGGGACGTACAATGAGCAGTTCTTC. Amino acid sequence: CASSLKALTSGTYNEQFF.

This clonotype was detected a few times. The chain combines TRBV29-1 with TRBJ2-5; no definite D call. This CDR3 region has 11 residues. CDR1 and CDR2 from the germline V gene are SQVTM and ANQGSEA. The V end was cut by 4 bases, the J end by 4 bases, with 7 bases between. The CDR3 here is CSVGQRETQYF. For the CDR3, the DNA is TGCAGCGTTGGACAAAGAGAGACCCAGTACTTC.